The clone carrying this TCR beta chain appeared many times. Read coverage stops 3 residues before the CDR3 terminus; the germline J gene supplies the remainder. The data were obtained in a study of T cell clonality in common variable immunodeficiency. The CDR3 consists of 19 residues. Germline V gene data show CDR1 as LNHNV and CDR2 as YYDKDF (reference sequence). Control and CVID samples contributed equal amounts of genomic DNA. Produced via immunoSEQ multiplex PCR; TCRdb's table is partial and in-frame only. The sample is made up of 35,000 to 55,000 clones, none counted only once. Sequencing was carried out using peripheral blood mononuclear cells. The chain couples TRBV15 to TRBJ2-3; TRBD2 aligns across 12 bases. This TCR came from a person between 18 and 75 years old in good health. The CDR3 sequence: CATSRDLIRTSGNTATQYF. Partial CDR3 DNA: TGTGCCACCAGCAGAGATCTCATTAGGACTAGCGGGAACACGGCAACG.